Listed below are T cell receptor beta chains from one sample, sequenced in a study of identical twins. TCRdb re-called the 5' RACE reads with MiXCR, one entry per CDR3 protein. The data show some 560,000 distinct CDR3 sequences, more than 9% seen once. These data are also associated with another study on yellow fever vaccine responses in identical twins.

Sequenced: PBMCs. The receptors here all came from a woman aged 18 to 35 in good health. Both conserved end residues are part of each CDR3. The D gene is left open where the match is weak. The size entry is marked missing in some rows and otherwise reads once, few, many or a size class.

DNA: TGTGCCAGCAGCGCGTCGGACGCCGCAGGCTACACCTTC; CDR3: CASSASDAAGYTF; V: TRBV9; J: TRBJ1-2; size: few; D: NA
DNA: TGTGCCAGCACCGCACCGGGACAGGGTCCTGCCGAGCAGTACTTC; CDR3: CASTAPGQGPAEQYF; V: TRBV6-1; J: TRBJ2-7; size: NA; D: TRBD1
DNA: TGCGCCAGCAGCCAGGACCCTAGCGGACTCTACCCAAACATTCAGTACTTC; CDR3: CASSQDPSGLYPNIQYF; V: TRBV4-1; J: TRBJ2-4; size: few; D: TRBD2
DNA: TGTGCCAGCAGCCTTCCCTCTCTGGGTGCGAAAATGTCCCAGTACTTC; CDR3: CASSLPSLGAKMSQYF; V: TRBV3-1; J: TRBJ2-5; size: many; D: NA
DNA: TGCGCCAGCAGCAAAACAGTAGGCTCCTACGAGCAGTACTTC; CDR3: CASSKTVGSYEQYF; V: TRBV4-3; J: TRBJ2-7; size: many; D: NA
DNA: TGTGCCAGCAGCCCAAGCCCGTGGGGGAGCACAGATACGCAGTATTTT; CDR3: CASSPSPWGSTDTQYF; V: TRBV3-1; J: TRBJ2-3; size: NA; D: NA
DNA: TGTGCCAGCAGCTTGGCTGGCGGGGGGCTGTTCTACGAGCAGTACTTC; CDR3: CASSLAGGGLFYEQYF; V: TRBV5-4; J: TRBJ2-7; size: many; D: TRBD2
DNA: TGTGCCAGCAGCCGGGGCACTGCAACTAATGAAAAACTGTTTTTT; CDR3: CASSRGTATNEKLFF; V: TRBV7-9; J: TRBJ1-4; size: NA; D: NA
DNA: TGTGCCAGCAGTTTAAGGGACTCCGGGGAGCTGTTTTTT; CDR3: CASSLRDSGELFF; V: TRBV27; J: TRBJ2-2; size: NA; D: NA
DNA: TGTGCCAGCAGCTTAGTGCAGGGGGCGTACGAGCAGTACTTC; CDR3: CASSLVQGAYEQYF; V: TRBV11-2; J: TRBJ2-7; size: NA; D: TRBD1
DNA: TGTGCCAGCAGTTACGGACAGGGTCCTGGCGGGAGCCCCGCCTTC; CDR3: CASSYGQGPGGSPAF; V: TRBV12-3/TRBV12-4; J: TRBJ2-4; size: many; D: NA
DNA: TGTGCCAGCAGCACCCTTTTGGACAGGGGAGCCACAGATACGCAGTATTTT; CDR3: CASSTLLDRGATDTQYF; V: TRBV11-2; J: TRBJ2-3; size: NA; D: TRBD1
DNA: TGTGCCAGCAGCAAACGGCACAGGTCGGTGCAGTACTTC; CDR3: CASSKRHRSVQYF; V: TRBV21-1; J: TRBJ2-7; size: few; D: NA
DNA: TGTGCCACCAGCAGAACTCCATGGGGGAACCAAGAGACCCAGTACTTC; CDR3: CATSRTPWGNQETQYF; V: TRBV15; J: TRBJ2-5; size: NA; D: NA
DNA: TGTGCCATCAGTGAAATTAGCGGGAGGAGCTCCTACGAGCAGTACTTC; CDR3: CAISEISGRSSYEQYF; V: TRBV10-3; J: TRBJ2-7; size: few; D: TRBD2
DNA: TGTGCCAGCAGCCCCTTGACTAGCGGGATATACAATGAGCAGTTCTTC; CDR3: CASSPLTSGIYNEQFF; V: TRBV7-2; J: TRBJ2-1; size: NA; D: TRBD2
DNA: TGTGCCAGCAGCCTAACGGGACAGGGGGGTTCACCCCTCCACTTT; CDR3: CASSLTGQGGSPLHF; V: TRBV7-9; J: TRBJ1-6; size: NA; D: TRBD1
DNA: TGTGCCAGCAGTCCCGACCGGACTATATACAATGAGCAGTTCTTC; CDR3: CASSPDRTIYNEQFF; V: TRBV12-3/TRBV12-4; J: TRBJ2-1; size: many; D: NA
DNA: TGCGCCAGCAGCCAAGTAGGCCGGGACTTCGATATAACCAGACGCCAAAAAAACACCGGGGAGCTGTTTTTT; CDR3: CASSQVGRDFDITRRQKNTGELFF; V: TRBV4-1; J: TRBJ2-2; size: many; D: NA
DNA: TGTGCCAGCAGAATTTCAGCGGGGACAGGAGATACGCAGTATTTT; CDR3: CASRISAGTGDTQYF; V: TRBV27; J: TRBJ2-3; size: NA; D: NA
DNA: TGCGCCAGCAGCCAAGATAGGGGACAGGGCCTTTTCACCGGGGAGCTGTTTTTT; CDR3: CASSQDRGQGLFTGELFF; V: TRBV4-3; J: TRBJ2-2; size: many; D: TRBD1
DNA: TGTGCCAGCAGTGAATCCTGGACAGGGGCCCCTGAAGCTTTCTTT; CDR3: CASSESWTGAPEAFF; V: TRBV25-1; J: TRBJ1-1; size: many; D: TRBD1
DNA: TGTGCCAGCAGCGCCAGGGGACTACCTCGGGATGAGCAGTTCTTC; CDR3: CASSARGLPRDEQFF; V: TRBV11-3; J: TRBJ2-1; size: many; D: NA
DNA: TGCGCCAGCAGCGATCCGAATACCTACGAGCAGTACTTC; CDR3: CASSDPNTYEQYF; V: TRBV5-1; J: TRBJ2-7; size: few; D: NA
DNA: TGTGCCAGCAGACCCGGCAAACACAATGAGCAGTTCTTC; CDR3: CASRPGKHNEQFF; V: TRBV25-1; J: TRBJ2-1; size: NA; D: NA
DNA: TGTGCCAGCAGTTACTCATGGGGGGTTCTTAGGGATACGCAGTATTTT; CDR3: CASSYSWGVLRDTQYF; V: TRBV6-5; J: TRBJ2-3; size: NA; D: NA
DNA: TGTGCCAGCAGCGTAGGACTAGCGGACTACGAGCAGTACTTC; CDR3: CASSVGLADYEQYF; V: TRBV9; J: TRBJ2-7; size: NA; D: TRBD2
DNA: TGTGCCAGCAGCTTCCGACAGGGTCTCGACGAGCAGTACTTC; CDR3: CASSFRQGLDEQYF; V: TRBV7-9; J: TRBJ2-7; size: many; D: TRBD1
DNA: TGTGCCAGCGTACCAGGGTTTGGCACTGAAGCTTTCTTT; CDR3: CASVPGFGTEAFF; V: TRBV7-2; J: TRBJ1-1; size: few; D: NA
DNA: TGCGCCAGCAGCCAAGAGCTAGCGGGAGGGGAAAATGAGCAGTTCTTC; CDR3: CASSQELAGGENEQFF; V: TRBV4-3; J: TRBJ2-1; size: many; D: TRBD2
DNA: TGTGCCAGCAGTGGTAGCGGGGCCCTAGCCAAAAACATTCAGTACTTC; CDR3: CASSGSGALAKNIQYF; V: TRBV9; J: TRBJ2-4; size: few; D: TRBD2
DNA: TGTGCCAGCAGCTTAGGATATCCCAATCAGCCCCAGCATTTT; CDR3: CASSLGYPNQPQHF; V: TRBV13; J: TRBJ1-5; size: few; D: NA
DNA: TGTGCCACCAGTGACGGGGGTCTGCACGAGCAGTACTTC; CDR3: CATSDGGLHEQYF; V: TRBV24-1; J: TRBJ2-7; size: NA; D: NA
DNA: TGCGCCAGCAGCCAAGATTATAGGGGATCCTACGAGCAGTACTTC; CDR3: CASSQDYRGSYEQYF; V: TRBV4-3; J: TRBJ2-7; size: few; D: NA
DNA: TGCGCCAGCAGCCAACCGGGACTAGCGGTAGATACGCAGTATTTT; CDR3: CASSQPGLAVDTQYF; V: TRBV4-1; J: TRBJ2-3; size: few; D: TRBD2
DNA: TGCAGTGCTAGACCCATCCGTGGAGGGGGCTTAATGTTTCTTAACTATGGCTACACCTTC; CDR3: CSARPIRGGGLMFLNYGYTF; V: TRBV20-1; J: TRBJ1-2; size: few; D: TRBD1
DNA: TGTGCCAGCACCACCCAAGGCGGGGACACCGGGGAGCTGTTTTTT; CDR3: CASTTQGGDTGELFF; V: TRBV7-2; J: TRBJ2-2; size: many; D: NA
DNA: TGTGCCATCAGAGACACGGAGACCCAGTACTTC; CDR3: CAIRDTETQYF; V: TRBV10-3; J: TRBJ2-5; size: NA; D: NA
DNA: TGCAGTGCTAGGAGTGCAGGGACCCACGAGCAGTACTTC; CDR3: CSARSAGTHEQYF; V: TRBV20-1; J: TRBJ2-7; size: NA; D: NA
DNA: TGTGCCACACTGACTGCGGGGGGGCACGGCAATGAGCAGTTCTTC; CDR3: CATLTAGGHGNEQFF; V: TRBV24-1; J: TRBJ2-1; size: NA; D: TRBD2
DNA: TGCGCCAGCAGCAAACAGGGGACGGCTGAAGCTTTCTTT; CDR3: CASSKQGTAEAFF; V: TRBV5-1; J: TRBJ1-1; size: NA; D: TRBD1